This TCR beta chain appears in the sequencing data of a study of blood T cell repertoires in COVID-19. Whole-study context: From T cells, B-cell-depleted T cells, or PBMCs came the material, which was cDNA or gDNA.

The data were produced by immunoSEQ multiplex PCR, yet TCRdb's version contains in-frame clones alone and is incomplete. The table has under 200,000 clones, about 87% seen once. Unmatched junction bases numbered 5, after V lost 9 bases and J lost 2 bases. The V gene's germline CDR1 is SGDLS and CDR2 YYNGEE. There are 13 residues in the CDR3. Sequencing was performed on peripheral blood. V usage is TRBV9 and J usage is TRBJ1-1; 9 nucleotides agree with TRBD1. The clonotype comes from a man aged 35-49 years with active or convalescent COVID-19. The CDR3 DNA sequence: TGTGCCATTCCGGGACAGGGAAACACTGAAGCTTTCTTT. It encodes CAIPGQGNTEAFF.